This T cell receptor beta chain is from a study of T cells in localized non-small cell lung cancer. General study points: For the top 100 tumor clones, a median roughly 56 also appeared in adjacent lung.

A word on this clone: Its antigen is as yet unknown.

Trimming pared 6 bases from V and 3 bases from J, leaving 12 bases between. This CDR3 contains 14 residues. Produced via immunoSEQ multiplex PCR; TCRdb's table is partial and in-frame only. The sample records fewer than 50,000 clones, 86% being singletons. The source was peripheral blood mononuclear cells, collected before any cancer treatment. This receptor was obtained from a male donor at least 60 years old with stage II lung adenocarcinoma. The V gene is TRBV23-1, the J gene TRBJ1-5, with a tentative D call TRBD1 (6 bases). TRBV23-1 is known as an ORF, though its function is uncertain. CDR3: CASRPYRANQPQHF. DNA for the CDR3: TGCGCCAGCAGACCCTACAGGGCCAATCAGCCCCAGCATTTT.